This TCR beta chain stems from a study of T cell changes during pregnancy in multiple sclerosis. The CDR3 extends over 14 amino acids. V shed 5 bases, J shed 1 base, and the junction held 3 bases outside the gene matches. Per germline, CDR1 MNHNY and CDR2 SVGAGI (reference sequence). TCRdb's copy holds only in-frame clones and misses some; the assay was immunoSEQ multiplex PCR. Of 65,000 to 85,000 clones in the sample, 94% were seen once. This clonotype was obtained from a female donor in good health, enrolled as a control in a pregnancy study. The sequencing used peripheral blood, collected in the second trimester of pregnancy. This rearrangement joins TRBV6-6 to TRBJ2-7, with TRBD2 matching 9 bases. CDR3 nucleotide sequence: TGTGCCAGCAGTAAGCTAGCGGGGTCCTACGAGCAGTACTTC. Its translation is CASSKLAGSYEQYF.